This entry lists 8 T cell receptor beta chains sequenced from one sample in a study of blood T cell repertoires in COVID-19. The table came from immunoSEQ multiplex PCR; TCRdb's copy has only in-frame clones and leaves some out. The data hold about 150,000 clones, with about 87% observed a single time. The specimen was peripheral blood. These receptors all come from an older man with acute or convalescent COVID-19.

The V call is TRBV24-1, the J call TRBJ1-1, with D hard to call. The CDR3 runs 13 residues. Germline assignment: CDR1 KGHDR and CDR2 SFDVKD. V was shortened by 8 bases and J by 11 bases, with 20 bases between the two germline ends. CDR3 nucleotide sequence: TGTGCCACCACCTCCGCGGGCCTGGCCGAGGCTTTCTTT. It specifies CATTSAGLAEAFF.

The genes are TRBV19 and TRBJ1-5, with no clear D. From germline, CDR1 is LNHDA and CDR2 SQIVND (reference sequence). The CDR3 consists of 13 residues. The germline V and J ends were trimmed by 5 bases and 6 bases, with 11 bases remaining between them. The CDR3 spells CASSWEGGQPQHF. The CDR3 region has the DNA TGTGCCAGTAGTTGGGAGGGAGGTCAGCCCCAGCATTTT.

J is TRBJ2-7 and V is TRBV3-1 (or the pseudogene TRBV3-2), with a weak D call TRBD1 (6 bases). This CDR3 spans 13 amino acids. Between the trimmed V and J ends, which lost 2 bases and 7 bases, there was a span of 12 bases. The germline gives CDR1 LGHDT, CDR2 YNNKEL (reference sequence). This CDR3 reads CASSQQGTSEQYF. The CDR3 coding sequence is TGTGCCAGCAGCCAACAGGGGACGTCTGAGCAGTACTTC.

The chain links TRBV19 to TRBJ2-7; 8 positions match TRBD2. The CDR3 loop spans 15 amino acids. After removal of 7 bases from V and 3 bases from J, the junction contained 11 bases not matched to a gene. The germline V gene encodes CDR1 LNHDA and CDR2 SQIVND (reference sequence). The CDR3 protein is CASTGGSMRGYEQYF. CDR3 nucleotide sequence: TGTGCCAGTACGGGAGGGAGCATGAGAGGCTACGAGCAGTACTTC. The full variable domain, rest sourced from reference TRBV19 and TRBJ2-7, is DGGITQSPKYLFRKEGQNVTLSCEQNLNHDAMYWYRQDPGQGLRLIYYSQIVNDFQKGDIAEGYSVSREKKESFPLTVTSAQKNPTAFYLCASTGGSMRGYEQYFGPGTRLTVT.

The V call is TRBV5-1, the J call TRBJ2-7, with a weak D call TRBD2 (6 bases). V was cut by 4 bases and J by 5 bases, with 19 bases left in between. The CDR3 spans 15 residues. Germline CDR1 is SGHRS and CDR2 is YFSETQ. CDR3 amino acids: CASSPGGPGWHEQYF. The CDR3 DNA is TGCGCCAGCAGCCCCGGGGGTCCAGGGTGGCACGAGCAGTACTTC.

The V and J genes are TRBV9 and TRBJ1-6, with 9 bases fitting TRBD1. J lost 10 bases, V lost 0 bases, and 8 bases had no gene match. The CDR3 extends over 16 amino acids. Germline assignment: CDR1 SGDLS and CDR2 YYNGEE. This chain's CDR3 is CASSVGAGTGLSPLHF. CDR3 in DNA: TGTGCCAGCAGCGTAGGAGCCGGGACAGGGTTATCACCCCTCCACTTT.

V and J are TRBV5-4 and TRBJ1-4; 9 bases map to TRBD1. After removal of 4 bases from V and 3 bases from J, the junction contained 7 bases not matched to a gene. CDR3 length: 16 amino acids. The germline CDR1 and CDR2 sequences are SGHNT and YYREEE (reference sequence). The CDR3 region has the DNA TGTGCCAGCAGCAGGGACAGGGAATGGGCTAATGAAAAACTGTTTTTT. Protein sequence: CASSRDREWANEKLFF. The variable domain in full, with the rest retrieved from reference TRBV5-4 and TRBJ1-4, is ETGVTQSPTHLIKTRGQQVTLRCSSQSGHNTVSWYQQALGQGPQFIFQYYREEENGRGNFPPRFSGLQFPNYSSELNVNALELDDSALYLCASSRDREWANEKLFFGSGTQLSVL.

The CDR3, as DNA: TGTGCCAGCAGCCAAGTCGGGTCTGCTGAGCAGTACTTC. It codes for CASSQVGSAEQYF. The rearrangement uses TRBV14 and TRBJ2-7, with no clear D. Between the trimmed V and J ends, which lost 1 base and 7 bases, there was a span of 11 bases. The CDR3 has 13 residues. CDR1 and CDR2 from the germline V gene are SGHDN and FVKESK.